The 17 T cell receptor beta chains given below trace back to one sample, sequenced in a study of shared T cell receptors in the human thymus. Clones were read by immunoSEQ multiplex PCR, and TCRdb kept only the in-frame ones, dropping some. The table lists approximately 730,000 clones, 70% to 90% of them singletons. Another study also made use of these data, one on human thymus T cells.

The specimen was thymocytes. The receptors originated from a girl less than two years old with a congenital heart defect.

This clone was seen only once. The chain has TRBV7-2 and TRBJ1-2, with unresolved D. The CDR3 runs to 14 residues. V shed 2 bases and J shed 8 bases, with 15 bases lying between them. Per the germline V gene, CDR1 is SGHTA and CDR2 is FQGNSA. The CDR3 DNA is TGTGCCAGCAGCTTAAGCAGCGCTAGCTACGGCTACACCTTC. Amino acids: CASSLSSASYGYTF.

CDR3 sequence (DNA): TGTGCCAGCAGCTTAGGCTGGACAGGGGAGGGCGAGCAGTACTTC. Residues: CASSLGWTGEGEQYF. The chain is built from TRBV13 and TRBJ2-7; 9 nucleotides align to TRBD1. Trimming removed 0 bases from V and 6 bases from J; junction bases left unmatched: 6. Germline assignment: CDR1 PRHDT and CDR2 FYEKMQ (reference sequence). The CDR3 contains 15 residues.

The chain is built from TRBV7-2 and TRBJ2-3; TRBD2 agrees at 7 bases. The junction had 8 bases not matched to a gene; V was cut back by 3 bases and J by 8 bases. This CDR3 is 14 amino acids long. Germline values: CDR1 SGHTA, CDR2 FQGNSA. The CDR3 here is CASSFEAGLGTQYF. Written as DNA, the CDR3 is TGTGCCAGCAGCTTCGAAGCGGGGCTTGGTACGCAGTATTTT.

The chain couples TRBV19 to TRBJ1-5; D is uncertain. This CDR3 spans 14 amino acids. Looked up from germline, CDR1 is LNHDA and CDR2 is SQIVND (reference sequence). Trimming stripped 1 base from V and 4 bases from J, with 8 bases between. The DNA of the CDR3 is TGTGCCAGTAGTATAGTTTCACGGAATCAGCCCCAGCATTTT. Its translation: CASSIVSRNQPQHF.

The table lists this clone with a few counts. V is TRBV27 and J is TRBJ2-7; 9 bases are a match to TRBD1. CDR3 length: 16 amino acids. The V gene's germline CDR1 is MNHEY and CDR2 SMNVEV (reference sequence). V dropped 6 bases and J dropped 3; count of bases not matched to a gene: 12. The CDR3 loop reads CASRQSRDRDFYEQYF. The CDR3 DNA follows: TGTGCCAGCAGACAATCCCGGGACAGGGACTTCTACGAGCAGTACTTC.

This chain joins TRBV7-8 and TRBJ1-2; no clear D. The CDR3 is made up of 12 amino acids. The germline V gene has CDR1 SGHVS and CDR2 FQNEAQ. Deletions cut 6 bases from V and 0 bases from J, with 5 bases between. Written as DNA, the CDR3 is TGTGCCAGCAGGATAGCTAACTATGGCTACACCTTC. As protein: CASRIANYGYTF.

This clone was recorded a few times. The chain couples TRBV5-1 to TRBJ2-4; 10 positions agree with TRBD1. Unmatched junction bases numbered 10, after V lost 4 bases and J lost 9 bases. The length of the CDR3 is 15 residues. In germline, CDR1 is SGHRS, CDR2 YFSETQ. The chain's CDR3 is CASSPRDRGSRIQYF. The CDR3 region has the DNA TGCGCCAGCAGCCCTCGGGACAGGGGATCTCGCATTCAGTACTTC.

The chain links TRBV7-6 to TRBJ2-6; 10 bases are a match to TRBD2. Germline-derived CDR1 and CDR2 are SGHVS and FNYEAQ. The trim removed 2 bases at V and 1 base at J, leaving 11 bases unmatched. The CDR3 is made up of 20 amino acids. The CDR3 DNA follows: TGTGCCAGCAGCTTACGACCCACCCAACTAGCGGGGTCTGGGGCCAACGTCCTGACTTTC. Protein: CASSLRPTQLAGSGANVLTF.

The chain links TRBV11-2 to TRBJ1-2, with D unresolved. Germline V gene data show CDR1 as SGHAT and CDR2 as FQNNGV. Trimming took off 4 bases at V and 3 bases at J, with 9 bases between the two ends. CDR3 length: 13 residues. CDR3 residues: CASSSPTDYGYTF. CDR3 DNA: TGTGCCAGCAGCTCCCCAACGGACTATGGCTACACCTTC.

The rearrangement uses TRBV2 and TRBJ1-1; D perhaps matches TRBD1 (5 bases). V gave up 7 bases and J gave up 9 bases, with 18 bases separating them. Germline V gives CDR1 SNHLY, CDR2 FYNNEI. CDR3 length: 13 amino acids. This CDR3 is CASTKTVIKQAFF. The CDR3 nucleotides read TGTGCCAGCACCAAGACAGTAATTAAGCAAGCTTTCTTT. Looking up the rest from reference TRBV2 and TRBJ1-1 gives the full variable domain: EPEVTQTPSHQVTQMGQEVILRCVPISNHLYFYWYRQILGQKVEFLVSFYNNEISEKSEIFDDQFSVERPDGSNFTLKIRSTKLEDSAMYFCASTKTVIKQAFFGQGTRLTVV.

This clone was detected once. The rearrangement joins TRBV14 to TRBJ2-7; possible D gene TRBD1, 5 bases. Trimming stripped 2 bases from V and 1 base from J, with 18 bases between. Germline V CDR1 and CDR2: SGHDN, FVKESK. The CDR3 is made up of 17 amino acids. Here the CDR3 DNA reads TGTGCCAGCAGCCAAAATCCCGGCCAGGGTAGGTCCTACGAGCAGTACTTC. Amino acid sequence: CASSQNPGQGRSYEQYF.

This clone was seen a few times. V is TRBV29-1 and J is TRBJ2-1, with unresolved D. Germline V gene sequence: CDR1 SQVTM, CDR2 ANQGSEA. The CDR3 covers 14 residues. V dropped 2 bases and J dropped 5 bases, with 13 bases sitting between them. The CDR3 reads CSVEFEALHNEQFF. The CDR3 DNA is TGCAGCGTTGAATTCGAGGCTCTCCACAATGAGCAGTTCTTC.

The chain combines TRBV11-2 with TRBJ2-7; the match to TRBD2 covers 7 bases. CDR1 is SGHAT and CDR2 is FQNNGV in the germline V gene. The length of the CDR3 is 14 residues. The junction had 6 bases not matched to a gene; V was cut back by 0 bases and J by 7 bases. The CDR3 loop reads CASSLDSSGVEQYF. The CDR3 DNA follows: TGTGCCAGCAGCTTAGATTCCAGCGGGGTTGAGCAGTACTTC.

The chain carries TRBV6-5 and TRBJ2-5, with a tentative D call TRBD1 (6 bases). V was shortened by 2 bases and J by 2 bases, with 12 bases between the two germline ends. CDR3 size: 15 residues. Germline-derived CDR1 and CDR2 are MNHEY and SVGAGI. In DNA, the CDR3 is TGTGCCAGCAGTTACACCGGACAGCCTCAAGAGACCCAGTACTTC. The encoded protein is CASSYTGQPQETQYF.

The chain couples TRBV28 to TRBJ2-2; perhaps TRBD1 as D (6 bases). This CDR3 contains 14 residues. Between the trimmed V and J ends, which lost 9 bases and 2 bases, there was a span of 13 bases. Germline CDR1 reads MDHEN; CDR2 reads SYDVKM. CDR3 in amino acids: CASTGHPNTGELFF. As DNA, the CDR3 is TGTGCCAGTACGGGACACCCAAACACCGGGGAGCTGTTTTTT.

A word on this clone: Other DNA sequences in this sample translate to the same CDR3. V usage is TRBV18 and J usage is TRBJ2-5; tentative D call: TRBD2 (6 bases). Germline V gene data show CDR1 as KGHSH and CDR2 as LQKENI. CDR3 length: 11 amino acids. Trimming took 3 bases from V and 7 from J, leaving 6 bases between them. The CDR3 sequence is CASSPGGTQYF. CDR3 nucleotide sequence: TGTGCCAGCTCACCGGGAGGGACCCAGTACTTC.

This clone turned up a few times. The genes are TRBV6-5 and TRBJ2-3; TRBD2 might be the D (6 bases). The CDR3 runs 15 residues. CDR1 MNHEY and CDR2 SVGAGI come from the germline V gene. The V end lost 3 bases, the J end lost 0 bases, and 10 bases lay between the germline ends. The CDR3 DNA reads TGTGCCAGCAGTTATCTGGGGGGTAGCACAGATACGCAGTATTTT. It specifies CASSYLGGSTDTQYF.